These 20 T cell receptor beta chains came from one sample sequenced in a study of shared clonotypes between healthy human individuals. Using immunoSEQ multiplex PCR, the repertoire was profiled, and TCRdb retains in-frame clones only, with some absent. This sample carries over a million clones, roughly 74% of them seen once, and the ten largest clones take 0.5% to 0.6%. Source material: memory CD4+ T cells from PBMCs. Documented subset: CD45RA-negative fraction. The receptors were gathered from a man younger than 35 in good health. Some clones in this sample may be carry-over from other donors' samples.

V and J are TRBV2 and TRBJ1-4; D is unclear. Germline loops: CDR1 SNHLY, CDR2 FYNNEI. Trimming cost V 6 bases and J 5 bases, with 7 bases left between them. The CDR3 runs to 12 residues. CDR3 DNA: TGTGCCAGCAGCCCTTGGAATGAAAAACTGTTTTTT. It encodes CASSPWNEKLFF.

This chain joins TRBV5-1 and TRBJ1-1; weak D call: TRBD1 (6 bases). Trimming took off 4 bases at V and 6 bases at J, with 19 bases between the two ends. Germline CDR1 is SGHRS and CDR2 is YFSETQ. This CDR3 has 15 amino acids. The CDR3 bases are TGCGCCAGCAGCCCAGAGGTGGGGGCGGAAGCTGAAGCTTTCTTT. It codes for CASSPEVGAEAEAFF.

The chain is built from TRBV7-8 and TRBJ2-1, with 16 bases aligning to TRBD2. Germline V gives CDR1 SGHVS, CDR2 FQNEAQ. V was clipped by 2 bases and J by 8 bases; unmatched bases: 3. The CDR3 consists of 16 residues. The CDR3 nucleotides read TGTGCCAGCAGCTTAATGGGACTAGCGGGAGGGCATGAGCAGTTCTTC. Amino acids: CASSLMGLAGGHEQFF.

On this clone: A much larger clone differs from this one at a single base, so this may be a read error. The chain combines TRBV6-1 with TRBJ2-7; D unclear. Trimming pared 6 bases from V and 0 bases from J, leaving 6 bases between. The CDR3 is 12 residues long. From germline, CDR1 is MNHNS and CDR2 SASEGT. CDR3 sequence reads: CASSPSSYEQYF. In DNA form, the CDR3 reads TGTGCCAGCAGCCCTAGCTCCTACGAGCAGTACTTC.

This chain joins TRBV9 and TRBJ2-7; TRBD2 matches 9 bases. Trimming cost V 4 bases and J 2 bases; bases outside gene matches: 7. The CDR3 consists of 15 residues. Germline loops: CDR1 SGDLS, CDR2 YYNGEE. DNA for the CDR3: TGTGCCAGCAGCCCCACTAGCGGGCAGACCTACGAGCAGTACTTC. It encodes CASSPTSGQTYEQYF.

J is TRBJ2-7 and V is TRBV5-1, with a weak D call TRBD1 (5 bases). The V end was cut by 1 base, the J end by 0 bases, with 8 bases between. The germline gives CDR1 SGHRS, CDR2 YFSETQ. The CDR3 contains 14 residues. The CDR3 DNA sequence: TGCGCCAGCAGCTTGTACAGGAACTCCTACGAGCAGTACTTC. Its translation is CASSLYRNSYEQYF.

The gene calls are TRBV27 and TRBJ1-1; 8 nucleotides match TRBD1. With V trimmed by 5 bases and J by 4 bases, 6 bases remained unmatched. CDR1 is MNHEY, CDR2 SMNVEV, per germline (reference sequence). The CDR3 is 14 residues long. CDR3 sequence reads: CASSHGQGFTEAFF. CDR3 bases: TGTGCCAGCAGTCACGGACAGGGATTCACTGAAGCTTTCTTT.

The chain has TRBV9 and TRBJ2-2; 7 bases are a match to TRBD1. The CDR3 has 16 residues. The V gene end was trimmed by 4 bases and the J gene end by 1 base; junction bases not matched to a gene: 7. Germline-derived CDR1 and CDR2 are SGDLS and YYNGEE. The CDR3 DNA is TGTGCCAGCAGCCCACGTAACAGGGGGAACACCGGGGAGCTGTTTTTT. Translation: CASSPRNRGNTGELFF.

This clone was seen a handful of times. DNA of the CDR3: TGCAGCTATTGCAGGGTGAACACTGAAGCTTTCTTT. Residues: CSYCRVNTEAFF. J is TRBJ1-1 and V is TRBV29-1; TRBD1 might be the D (5 bases). V was shortened by 8 bases and J by 0 bases, with 10 bases between the two germline ends. The length of the CDR3 is 12 residues. CDR1 and CDR2 from the germline V gene are SQVTM and ANQGSEA.

This rearrangement joins TRBV7-9 to TRBJ2-1; possible D gene TRBD1, 6 bases. Deletions cut 5 bases from V and 7 bases from J, with 18 bases between. The CDR3 runs 15 residues. Looked up from germline, CDR1 is SEHNR and CDR2 is FQNEAQ (reference sequence). This CDR3 reads CASSPRGFWGNEQFF. The CDR3 DNA reads TGTGCCAGCAGCCCAAGGGGGTTCTGGGGGAATGAGCAGTTCTTC.

The chain links TRBV5-3 to TRBJ1-1, with a weak D call TRBD1 (5 bases). TRBV5-3 is assigned to the ORF class and has an uncertain function. The V and J ends lost 5 bases and 8 bases respectively, with 10 bases between them. This CDR3 comprises 11 residues. The CDR3: CARRRRDEAFF. The DNA of the CDR3 is TGTGCCAGAAGACGCCGGGACGAAGCTTTCTTT.

The chain uses TRBV28 and TRBJ2-7; no clear D. Trimming removed 3 bases from V and 8 bases from J, with 23 bases in between. The CDR3 is made up of 16 amino acids. Germline V gene lookup returns CDR1 MDHEN and CDR2 SYDVKM. CDR3 residues: CASSLAVRTQTHQQYF. In DNA form, the CDR3 reads TGTGCCAGCAGTTTGGCGGTCAGGACCCAAACCCATCAGCAGTACTTC.

Only a few counts were recorded for this clone. This chain links TRBV7-2 with TRBJ2-7, with no clear D. Germline V gene lookup returns CDR1 SGHTA and CDR2 FQGNSA. Trimming took 4 bases from V and 3 from J, leaving 10 bases between them. The CDR3 has 13 amino acids. CDR3 nucleotides: TGTGCCAGCAGCTCGCGGACCCACTACGAGCAGTACTTC. This gives the protein CASSSRTHYEQYF.

The V call is TRBV9, the J call TRBJ1-1; D not certain. This CDR3 contains 14 residues. Germline values: CDR1 SGDLS, CDR2 YYNGEE. V gave up 4 bases and J gave up 11 bases, with 21 bases separating them. CDR3 protein: CASSRGGIKVEAFF. CDR3 coding DNA: TGTGCCAGCAGCCGTGGAGGGATTAAGGTGGAGGCTTTCTTT.

V is TRBV18 and J is TRBJ1-2, with a weak D call TRBD1 (5 bases). V was shortened by 5 bases and J by 0 bases, with 13 bases between the two germline ends. The CDR3 sequence is 15 residues long. The germline V gene has CDR1 KGHSH and CDR2 LQKENI. The DNA of the CDR3 is TGTGCCAGCTCATCGAACGACAGAGCTAACTATGGCTACACCTTC. Translation gives CASSSNDRANYGYTF.

This chain uses TRBV9 with TRBJ2-2; D may be TRBD2 (6 bases). CDR3 length: 15 amino acids. With 2 bases removed from V and 4 bases from J, the gap between germline ends came to 12 bases. Germline CDR1 and CDR2: SGDLS and YYNGEE. Here the CDR3 reads CASSVKGGTTGELFF. Here the CDR3 DNA reads TGTGCCAGCAGCGTGAAGGGAGGTACCACCGGGGAGCTGTTTTTT.

V gene TRBV5-4 combines with J gene TRBJ2-2, with D uncertain. V was clipped by 0 bases and J by 0 bases, with 6 bases between them. This CDR3 comprises 15 residues. CDR1 and CDR2 from the germline V gene are SGHNT and YYREEE (reference sequence). DNA for the CDR3: TGTGCCAGCAGCTTGGGCCTTCCGAACACCGGGGAGCTGTTTTTT. Encoded protein: CASSLGLPNTGELFF.

V usage is TRBV19 and J usage is TRBJ1-5; 8 nucleotides match TRBD1. Unmatched junction bases numbered 5, after V lost 8 bases and J lost 2 bases. The CDR3 extends over 14 amino acids. Per the germline V gene, CDR1 is LNHDA and CDR2 is SQIVND (reference sequence). CDR3 residues: CASQGALGNQPQHF. As DNA, the CDR3 is TGTGCCAGTCAGGGGGCTTTGGGCAATCAGCCCCAGCATTTT.

The chain has TRBV28 and TRBJ1-5, with D unresolved. The CDR3 covers 13 residues. Germline V gene lookup returns CDR1 MDHEN and CDR2 SYDVKM. V was clipped by 2 bases and J by 7 bases, with 9 bases between them. In DNA form, the CDR3 reads TGTGCCAGCAGTTTAAACGGAAAGCAGCCCCAGCATTTT. Translated: CASSLNGKQPQHF.

The rearrangement joins TRBV5-4 to TRBJ2-1; possibly TRBD1 or TRBD2 for D (5 bases each). Trimming cost V 1 base and J 0 bases, with 8 bases left between them. The CDR3 has 15 amino acids. The germline V gene encodes CDR1 SGHNT and CDR2 YYREEE (reference sequence). The CDR3 here is CASSLKGSSYNEQFF. Written as DNA, the CDR3 is TGTGCCAGCAGCTTGAAGGGGAGCTCCTACAATGAGCAGTTCTTC.